This T cell receptor beta chain was sequenced in a study of metastatic and nonmetastatic thyroid tumors. Turning to the study itself: Repertoire data that came from the blood and tumor or nodule tissue of malignant and benign thyroid patients were compared. Points from the study as a whole: Versus benign nodules, malignant thyroid tumors reportedly had significantly higher TCR beta diversity, in blood and tumor.

All patients were untreated before thyroid surgery. This CDR3 region has 13 residues. Trimming removed 7 bases at V and 2 bases at J, with 9 bases between. Looked up from germline, CDR1 is SNHLY and CDR2 is FYNNEI. With MiXCR, TCRdb called clones anew from the PCR reads. The repertoire has roughly 18,000 clones, roughly 29% of them found once; the top ten carry under 30%. Regarding this clone: Its antigen is not known.

The sequence derives from a male donor with papillary thyroid cancer or a benign thyroid nodule (not recorded which). Some clones in this sample may be carry-over from other donors' samples. Sequencing was carried out using tumor tissue. This chain uses TRBV2 with TRBJ2-1; a possible D gene is TRBD2 (5 bases). The CDR3 region has the DNA TGTGCCAGCAAGCAGCGGACCTACAATGAGCAGTTCTTC. Translating it yields CASKQRTYNEQFF.